These 17 T cell receptor beta chains came from one sample sequenced in a study of blood T cell repertoires in COVID-19. Here immunoSEQ multiplex PCR was the method, and the copy in TCRdb shows in-frame clones only, minus some. The table shows around 400,000 clones, with more than 70% occurring only once. Sequenced input: peripheral blood. The receptors come from a woman younger than 45 with COVID-19, enrolled during active disease.

This rearrangement joins TRBV7-2 to TRBJ2-3, with D maybe TRBD2 (5 bases). Germline V gene sequence: CDR1 SGHTA, CDR2 FQGNSA. The ends were cut back, 3 bases at V and 0 bases at J, with 16 bases in the middle. The CDR3 has 17 amino acids. The CDR3 DNA is TGTGCCAGCAGCTTCGTGCGGGTAGCGACTAGCACAGATACGCAGTATTTT. Its translation is CASSFVRVATSTDTQYF.

This clone was seen just once. The chain links TRBV9 to TRBJ2-3; perhaps TRBD2 as D (5 bases). The CDR3 is 15 amino acids. V dropped 0 bases and J dropped 3 bases, with 11 bases sitting between them. Germline V gene lookup returns CDR1 SGDLS and CDR2 YYNGEE. The CDR3 DNA follows: TGTGCCAGCAGCGTAGGGATATGGGAGACAGATACGCAGTATTTT. Encoded protein: CASSVGIWETDTQYF.

This chain connects TRBV2 to TRBJ2-5; unclear D gene. Germline V lookup: CDR1 SNHLY, CDR2 FYNNEI. CDR3 length: 10 residues. The V end lost 10 bases, the J end lost 1 base, and 4 bases lay between the germline ends. CDR3 sequence: CATSQETQYF. The CDR3 DNA is TGTGCCACCTCCCAAGAGACCCAGTACTTC.

This clone was counted a single time. The rearrangement links TRBV6-4 to TRBJ2-1; tentative D call: TRBD2 (5 bases). The germline V and J ends were trimmed by 3 bases and 4 bases, with 13 bases remaining between them. Germline V lookup: CDR1 MRHNA, CDR2 SNTAGT. There are 15 residues in the CDR3. CDR3 sequence: CASSETIGLYNEQFF. CDR3 sequence (DNA): TGTGCCAGCAGTGAGACTATCGGACTTTACAATGAGCAGTTCTTC.

The chain combines TRBV4-3 with TRBJ2-7; D is perhaps TRBD2 (5 bases). Between the trimmed V and J ends, which lost 4 bases and 2 bases, there was a span of 9 bases. Germline V gene lookup returns CDR1 LGHNA and CDR2 YSLEER. The CDR3 is made up of 13 amino acids. CDR3 in DNA: TGCGCCAGCAGCCGTCTCGGGACCTACGAGCAGTACTTC. As protein: CASSRLGTYEQYF.

This chain links TRBV9 with TRBJ2-7, with D perhaps TRBD1 (6 bases). V lost 5 bases and J lost 6, with 21 bases in between. Germline loops: CDR1 SGDLS, CDR2 YYNGEE. CDR3 length: 15 residues. CDR3 sequence reads: CASREGDTPFSEQYF. The CDR3 DNA reads as TGTGCCAGCAGGGAAGGGGACACCCCCTTCTCCGAGCAGTACTTC.

This rearrangement joins TRBV4-3 to TRBJ1-1; D gene uncertain. The CDR3 is made up of 15 amino acids. Germline values: CDR1 LGHNA, CDR2 YSLEER. V was trimmed by 2 bases and J by 1 base, leaving 11 bases between them. CDR3 protein: CASSQSPTGNTEAFF. The CDR3 bases are TGCGCCAGCAGCCAATCCCCGACTGGGAACACTGAAGCTTTCTTT.

The chain is built from TRBV6-2 or TRBV6-3 and TRBJ2-7; D is possibly TRBD2 (6 bases). The CDR3 totals 14 residues. Looked up from germline, CDR1 is MNHEY and CDR2 is SVGEGT. Deletions cut 6 bases from V and 1 base from J, with 13 bases between. In DNA, the CDR3 is TGTGCCAGCAGCCGATGGGACTGGTCCTACGAGCAGTACTTC. It yields the protein CASSRWDWSYEQYF.

This rearrangement joins TRBV5-4 to TRBJ2-1; 7 nucleotides align to TRBD1. The germline gives CDR1 SGHNT, CDR2 YYREEE (reference sequence). The CDR3 runs 14 residues. J lost 2 bases, V lost 3 bases, and 2 bases had no gene match. This CDR3 is CASSYGTAYNEQFF. The DNA for the CDR3 is TGTGCCAGCAGCTACGGGACAGCCTACAATGAGCAGTTCTTC.

Only one count was recorded for this clone. CDR3 in DNA: TGTGCCAGCAGCGTAGACGGGGAGGACACAGATACGCAGTATTTT. Its protein is CASSVDGEDTDTQYF. This chain links TRBV9 with TRBJ2-3, with D perhaps TRBD2 (6 bases). The CDR3 extends over 15 amino acids. CDR1 and CDR2 (germline): SGDLS, YYNGEE. V was clipped by 0 bases and J by 2 bases, with 10 bases between them.

In its sample, this clone was seen once. CDR3 in DNA: TGTGCCAGCAGCCACCGGACTAGCTCCCGCGAGCAGTACTTC. This codes for CASSHRTSSREQYF. The rearrangement joins TRBV28 to TRBJ2-7; 8 bases are shared with TRBD2. CDR1 is MDHEN and CDR2 is SYDVKM in the germline V gene. The CDR3 totals 14 residues. The junction had 10 bases not matched to a gene; V was cut back by 6 bases and J by 6 bases.

J is TRBJ2-1 and V is TRBV3-1 (or the pseudogene TRBV3-2); TRBD2 matches at 15 bases. The CDR3 is 18 residues long. Germline V gives CDR1 LGHDT, CDR2 YNNKEL (reference sequence). Trimming took 1 base from V and 6 from J; bases not matched to a gene: 7. The DNA of the CDR3 is TGTGCCAGCAGCCAAGGGACTAGCGGGAGGGCCTTCCGCAATGAGCAGTTCTTC. Translation: CASSQGTSGRAFRNEQFF.

The J gene is TRBJ2-1, the V gene TRBV4-2, with 8 bases that match TRBD2. V was clipped by 6 bases and J by 3 bases; unmatched bases: 10. Germline CDR1 LGHNA, CDR2 YNFKEQ. This CDR3 has 16 amino acids. The CDR3, as DNA: TGTGCCAGCAGTCATGCCCGGACTAGCAGCTACAATGAGCAGTTCTTC. This translates into CASSHARTSSYNEQFF.

The gene calls are TRBV18 and TRBJ1-2, with 10 bases lining up with TRBD1. Looked up from germline, CDR1 is KGHSH and CDR2 is LQKENI. J lost 2 bases, V lost 4 bases, and 4 bases had no gene match. The CDR3 length is 15 residues. The CDR3 DNA follows: TGTGCCAGCTCACTAACGGGACAGGGGAACTATGGCTACACCTTC. Translating it yields CASSLTGQGNYGYTF. Looking up the rest from reference TRBV18 and TRBJ1-2 gives the full variable domain: NAGVMQNPRHLVRRRGQEARLRCSPMKGHSHVYWYRQLPEEGLKFMVYLQKENIIDESGMPKERFSAEFPKEGPSILRIQQVVRGDSAAYFCASSLTGQGNYGYTFGSGTRLTVV.

The DNA for the CDR3 is TGCGCCAGCAGCCAAGAAGGGGGCCGGTCCCTTAGCACCGGGGAGCTGTTTTTT. It is translated as CASSQEGGRSLSTGELFF. This rearrangement joins TRBV4-1 to TRBJ2-2, with TRBD1 identical over 7 bases. The germline CDR1 and CDR2 sequences are MGHRA and YSYEKL. The length of the CDR3 is 18 residues. Trimming at V came to 0 bases and at J to 4 bases, leaving 11 bases not matched to a gene.

This sequence joins TRBV7-9 and TRBJ2-1; 8 nucleotides align to TRBD1. This CDR3 contains 13 residues. V shed 3 bases, J shed 6 bases, and the junction held 1 base outside the gene matches. Germline CDR1 SEHNR, CDR2 FQNEAQ (reference sequence). The CDR3 protein is CASSFGTGNEQFF. The DNA of the CDR3 is TGTGCCAGCAGCTTCGGGACAGGCAATGAGCAGTTCTTC.

The CDR3 DNA reads as TGTGCCAGCAGACACCGTACAGGGGGCCGAGGTGAAAAACTGTTTTTT. Amino acid sequence: CASRHRTGGRGEKLFF. V usage is TRBV2 and J usage is TRBJ1-4; 9 nucleotides agree with TRBD1. In germline, CDR1 is SNHLY, CDR2 FYNNEI. The CDR3 has 16 amino acids. V lost 6 bases to trimming and J lost 7 bases; unmatched junction nucleotides: 12.